Listed below are T cell receptor beta chains from one sample, sequenced in a study of shared clonotypes between healthy human individuals. Sequenced by immunoSEQ multiplex PCR; TCRdb stores in-frame clones only, minus some. This sample yields about 2.3 million clones, of which 92% are seen a single time; 0.37% belongs to the top ten. Sequencing used naive CD4+ T cells from PBMCs. These TCRs come from a man between 18 and 29 years old in good health. Some clones in this sample may be carry-over from other donors' samples. The CDR3 runs from the conserved cysteine through the conserved F or W. The D gene is left open where the match is weak.

CDR3: CSVRPPGYNEQFF; J: TRBJ2-1; D: .; V: TRBV29-1
CDR3: CASTLSQGQGFYEQYF; J: TRBJ2-7; D: TRBD1; V: TRBV5-1
CDR3: CASSLVAGGRGEDTQYF; J: TRBJ2-3; D: TRBD2; V: TRBV7-3
CDR3: CASSNSFGKADTQYF; J: TRBJ2-3; D: .; V: TRBV6-6
CDR3: CASRTGGANQPQHF; J: TRBJ1-5; D: TRBD1; V: TRBV27
CDR3: CASSPDLQETQYF; J: TRBJ2-5; D: .; V: TRBV18
CDR3: CASSPSIFSGSYEQYF; J: TRBJ2-7; D: TRBD2; V: TRBV18
CDR3: CSVVVEGGASGANVLTF; J: TRBJ2-6; D: .; V: TRBV29-1
CDR3: CASSVALSGANVLTF; J: TRBJ2-6; D: .; V: TRBV9
CDR3: CASSATSISTDTQYF; J: TRBJ2-3; D: .; V: TRBV9
CDR3: CASMGLAGGPNEQFF; J: TRBJ2-1; D: TRBD2; V: TRBV7-9
CDR3: CASRTTGGYTGELFF; J: TRBJ2-2; D: TRBD1; V: TRBV2
CDR3: CASSRGARDLYEKLFF; J: TRBJ1-4; D: .; V: TRBV2
CDR3: CASSRGRDSYEQYF; J: TRBJ2-7; D: .; V: TRBV4-1
CDR3: CASSSPGSGKQETQYF; J: TRBJ2-5; D: .; V: TRBV27
CDR3: CASTHRGRNEKLFF; J: TRBJ1-4; D: TRBD1; V: TRBV28
CDR3: CASSFVERLAFF; J: TRBJ1-1; D: .; V: TRBV6-6
CDR3: CARSFTYQQGVSPYEQYF; J: TRBJ2-7; D: TRBD1; V: TRBV5-3
CDR3: CASSFETDTEAFF; J: TRBJ1-1; D: .; V: TRBV5-1
CDR3: CASSPREGRNEQFF; J: TRBJ2-1; D: TRBD2; V: TRBV4-3
CDR3: CATSYRGEGKLFF; J: TRBJ1-4; D: TRBD1; V: TRBV15
CDR3: CASSQRDTPHEQYF; J: TRBJ2-7; D: .; V: TRBV4-1
CDR3: CASSTQLRGHSPLHF; J: TRBJ1-6; D: .; V: TRBV7-9
CDR3: CASSMDRGGVEKLFF; J: TRBJ1-4; D: TRBD1; V: TRBV6-5
CDR3: CSVPNTVNQETQYF; J: TRBJ2-5; D: .; V: TRBV29-1
CDR3: CASSETLTGGDIRGTDTQYF; J: TRBJ2-3; D: TRBD2; V: TRBV10-1
CDR3: CASSLGGTAAEELFF; J: TRBJ1-4; D: .; V: TRBV7-7
CDR3: CASRRSSNTGELFF; J: TRBJ2-2; D: .; V: TRBV19
CDR3: CASSERDPYGYTF; J: TRBJ1-2; D: .; V: TRBV6-1
CDR3: CASSLGQDNTGELFF; J: TRBJ2-2; D: TRBD1; V: TRBV7-3
CDR3: CASSQERGYGYTF; J: TRBJ1-2; D: .; V: TRBV4-1